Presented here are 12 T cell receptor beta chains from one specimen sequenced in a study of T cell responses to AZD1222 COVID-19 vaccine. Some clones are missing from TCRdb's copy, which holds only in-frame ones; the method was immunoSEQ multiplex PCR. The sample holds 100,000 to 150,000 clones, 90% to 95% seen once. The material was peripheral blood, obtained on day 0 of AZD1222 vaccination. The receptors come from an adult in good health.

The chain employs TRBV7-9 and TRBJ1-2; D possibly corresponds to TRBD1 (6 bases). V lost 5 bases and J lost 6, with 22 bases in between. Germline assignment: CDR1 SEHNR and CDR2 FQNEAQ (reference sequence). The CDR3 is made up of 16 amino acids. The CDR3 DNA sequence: TGTGCCAGCAGCCCCCCCATGATGTGGACAGTCAATGGCTACACCTTC. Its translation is CASSPPMMWTVNGYTF.

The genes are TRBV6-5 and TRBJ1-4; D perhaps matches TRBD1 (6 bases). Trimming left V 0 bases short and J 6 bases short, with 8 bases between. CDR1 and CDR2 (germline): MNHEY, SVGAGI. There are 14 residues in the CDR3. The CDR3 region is CASSYSKGDEKLFF. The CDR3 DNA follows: TGTGCCAGCAGTTACTCAAAGGGGGATGAAAAACTGTTTTTT.

The CDR3 DNA sequence: TGTGCCAGCAGCTTCTCCCCACAGCCGAACACTGAAGCTTTCTTT. Residues: CASSFSPQPNTEAFF. This chain uses TRBV7-2 with TRBJ1-1; D unresolved. With 3 bases removed from V and 1 base from J, the gap between germline ends came to 12 bases. This CDR3 is built from 15 residues. CDR1 and CDR2 (germline): SGHTA, FQGNSA.

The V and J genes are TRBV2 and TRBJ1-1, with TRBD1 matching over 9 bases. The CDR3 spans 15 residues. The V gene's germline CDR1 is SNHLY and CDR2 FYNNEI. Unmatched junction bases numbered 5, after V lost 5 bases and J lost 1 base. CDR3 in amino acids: CASSSQGAQNTEAFF. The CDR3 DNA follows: TGTGCCAGCAGTTCACAGGGGGCCCAGAACACTGAAGCTTTCTTT.

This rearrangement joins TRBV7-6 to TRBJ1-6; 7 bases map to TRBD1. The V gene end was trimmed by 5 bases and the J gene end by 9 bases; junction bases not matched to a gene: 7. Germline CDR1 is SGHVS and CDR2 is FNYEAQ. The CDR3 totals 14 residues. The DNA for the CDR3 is TGTGCCAGCAGCCTATACAGGGGACGTTCACCCCTCCACTTT. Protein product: CASSLYRGRSPLHF.

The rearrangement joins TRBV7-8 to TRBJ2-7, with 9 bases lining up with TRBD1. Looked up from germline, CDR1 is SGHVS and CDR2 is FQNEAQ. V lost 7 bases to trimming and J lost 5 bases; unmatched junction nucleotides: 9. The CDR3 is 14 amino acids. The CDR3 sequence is CASTTGTGRNEQYF. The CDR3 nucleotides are TGTGCCAGCACGACCGGGACAGGGCGGAACGAGCAGTACTTC.

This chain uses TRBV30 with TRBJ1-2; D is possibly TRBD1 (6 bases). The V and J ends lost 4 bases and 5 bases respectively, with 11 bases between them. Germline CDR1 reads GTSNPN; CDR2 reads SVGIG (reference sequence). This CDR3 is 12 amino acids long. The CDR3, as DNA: TGTGCCTGGACGGGGGCTACGTATGGCTACACCTTC. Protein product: CAWTGATYGYTF.

Here the CDR3 DNA reads TGTGCCAGCAGCTTAGAACCGAAGAGCTCCTACAATGAGCAGTTCTTC. As protein: CASSLEPKSSYNEQFF. The chain links TRBV11-2 to TRBJ2-1; D unresolved. The germline CDR1 and CDR2 sequences are SGHAT and FQNNGV. CDR3 length: 16 residues. The ends were cut back, 0 bases at V and 0 bases at J, with 9 bases in the middle.

CDR3 DNA sequence: TGCACCAGCAGCGAGCTTCGGGGGGGCGAGCAGTACTTC. As protein: CTSSELRGGEQYF. The rearrangement joins TRBV1 to TRBJ2-7; TRBD2, the D gene given by the table, was not confirmed from the DNA. TRBV1 is a listed pseudogene. This CDR3 contains 13 residues.

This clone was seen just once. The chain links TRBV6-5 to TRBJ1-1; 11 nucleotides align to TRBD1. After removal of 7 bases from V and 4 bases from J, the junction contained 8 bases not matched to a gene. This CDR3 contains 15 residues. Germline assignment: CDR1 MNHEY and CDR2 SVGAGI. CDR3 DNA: TGTGCCAGCACCAGGGACAGGGGGTCTGTCACTGAAGCTTTCTTT. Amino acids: CASTRDRGSVTEAFF.

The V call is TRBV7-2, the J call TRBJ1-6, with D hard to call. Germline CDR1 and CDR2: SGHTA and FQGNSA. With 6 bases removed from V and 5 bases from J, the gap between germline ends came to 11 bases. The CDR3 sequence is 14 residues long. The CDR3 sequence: CASRSGRDNSPLHF. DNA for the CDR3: TGTGCCAGCAGGAGCGGACGGGATAATTCACCCCTCCACTTT.

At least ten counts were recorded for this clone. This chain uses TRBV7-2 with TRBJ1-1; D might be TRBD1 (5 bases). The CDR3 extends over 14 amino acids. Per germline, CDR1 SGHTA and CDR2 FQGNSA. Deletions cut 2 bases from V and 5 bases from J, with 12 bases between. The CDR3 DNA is TGTGCCAGCAGCTTAACGGACGGGGCAACTGAAGCTTTCTTT. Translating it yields CASSLTDGATEAFF.